The T cell receptor (beta chain) described here comes from a study of identical twins. Findings and limits, study-wide: The abundant beta clonotypes from cord blood had fewer insertions, and memory repertoires had none of this. The study based its conclusions on cross-sectional statistical analysis and did not follow the same donors. Sequences that were out-of-frame, alpha and twin-shared displayed an excess of low generation probability. The models systematically underestimated how much out-of-frame TCR alpha was shared in monozygotic twins.

TCRdb reprocessed the 5' RACE reads via MiXCR and lists one record per CDR3 protein. The sample shows just under 550,000 distinct CDR3 sequences, over 12% of them seen only once. Comment on this clonotype: The antigen remains undetermined.

V was clipped by 5 bases and J by 6 bases, with 10 bases between them. Germline V lookup: CDR1 SEHNR, CDR2 FQNEAQ (reference sequence). This CDR3 is built from 12 residues. This same sample was also taken into another study, of yellow fever vaccine responses in identical twins.

This chain links TRBV7-9 with TRBJ1-2; unclear D gene. Sample: CD4+ T cells sorted from blood. The clonotype originates from a woman aged 18-29 years in good health. Written as DNA, the CDR3 is TGTGCCAGCAGCACCTACAGTGATGGCTACACCTTC. It codes for CASSTYSDGYTF.